This record looks at one T cell receptor beta chain sequence and its context. Seattle participants joined during active infection and were tracked over time. The CDR3 totals 14 residues. V dropped 4 bases and J dropped 1; count of bases not matched to a gene: 4. CDR1 is SGHRS and CDR2 is YFSETQ in the germline V gene. In the authors' methods: Cell counts per sample came from amplifying reference gene primers. Sequencing used immunoSEQ multiplex PCR; TCRdb keeps in-frame clones, though not all of them. V and J calls and clone size are those listed in that table; D and trimming were worked out from the DNA. The table includes 130,000 or so clones, roughly 89% detected once. These data belong to a study of blood T cell repertoires in COVID-19. In the study overall: Sites across the United States, Italy and Spain contributed samples from acute and convalescent COVID-19. T cells, B-cell-depleted T cells, or PBMCs supplied cDNA or gDNA.

The rearrangement links TRBV5-1 to TRBJ2-5; 7 nucleotides agree with TRBD1. Sequencing was carried out using peripheral blood. The receptor comes from a man in his thirties or forties with COVID-19, enrolled during active disease. For the CDR3, the DNA is TGCGCCAGCAGCAGGGGGACAGCCCAAGAGACCCAGTACTTC. This encodes CASSRGTAQETQYF.